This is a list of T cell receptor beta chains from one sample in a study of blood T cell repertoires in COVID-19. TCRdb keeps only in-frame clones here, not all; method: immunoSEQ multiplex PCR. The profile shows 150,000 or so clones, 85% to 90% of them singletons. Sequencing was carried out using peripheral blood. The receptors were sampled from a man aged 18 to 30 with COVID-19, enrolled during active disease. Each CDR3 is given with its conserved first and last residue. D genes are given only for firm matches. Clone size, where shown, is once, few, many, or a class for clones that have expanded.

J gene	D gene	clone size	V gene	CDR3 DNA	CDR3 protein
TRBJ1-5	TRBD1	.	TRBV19	TGTGCCAGTACTGCATTCTTCCGCAGGACAGGGGGTTCTAGCAATCAGCCCCAGCATTTT	CASTAFFRRTGGSSNQPQHF
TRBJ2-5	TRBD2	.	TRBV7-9	TGTGCCAGCAGCTGGACTAGTCAATCTCAAGAGACCCAGTACTTC	CASSWTSQSQETQYF
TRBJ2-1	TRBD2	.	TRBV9	TGTGCCAGCAGTCGACAACTAGCGGGAGTAAAAGATGAGCAGTTCTTC	CASSRQLAGVKDEQFF
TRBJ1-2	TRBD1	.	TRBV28	TGTGCCAGCAGAACGGGACAGGGCTATGGCTACACCTTC	CASRTGQGYGYTF
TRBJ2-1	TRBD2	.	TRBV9	TGTGCCAGCAGCGTACTAGCGGGAGTTAGAAATGAGCAGTTCTTC	CASSVLAGVRNEQFF
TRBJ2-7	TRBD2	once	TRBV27	TGTGCCAGCAGTTTAAGGACCCCGGCTAGCGGGAGGCCCACCTACGAGCAGTACTTC	CASSLRTPASGRPTYEQYF
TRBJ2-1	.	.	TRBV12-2	TGTGCAAGTCGCTTCGGACTAGCGGGAGAGTGGAATGAGCAGTTCTTC	CASRFGLAGEWNEQFF
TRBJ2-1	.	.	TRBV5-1	TGCGCCAGCAGCCCACGAGGTGCGGAGGTCAATGAGCAGTTCTTC	CASSPRGAEVNEQFF
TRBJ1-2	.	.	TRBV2	TGTGCCACCTCGTCGGGGGAATCAAACTATGGCTACACCTTC	CATSSGESNYGYTF
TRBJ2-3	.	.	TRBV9	TGTGCCAGCAGCGTAGTTGGGGCAGGTACGCAGTATTTT	CASSVVGAGTQYF
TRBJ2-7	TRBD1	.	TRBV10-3	TGTGCCATCAGGGGGGGGACAGGGAAAGAGCAGTACTTC	CAIRGGTGKEQYF
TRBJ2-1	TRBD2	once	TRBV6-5	TGTGCCAGCAGCCGTAGCGGGACCAACTACAATGAGCAGTTCTTC	CASSRSGTNYNEQFF
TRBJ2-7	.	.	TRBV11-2	TGTGCCAGCAGCTTTCTTAGAGGGAAGCTCCACGAGCAGTACTTC	CASSFLRGKLHEQYF
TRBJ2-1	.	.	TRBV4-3	TGCGCCAGCAGCCAAGATCCCCCGGGAGTGGGGACCTACAATGAGCAGTTCTTC	CASSQDPPGVGTYNEQFF
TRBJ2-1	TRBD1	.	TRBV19	TGTGCCAGTAGTATACCGGGACAGGCAAATTCTGAGCAGTTCTTC	CASSIPGQANSEQFF
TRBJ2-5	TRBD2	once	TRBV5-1	TGCGCCAGCAGCAGCAGGACTAGCGGGCACCAAGAGACCCAGTACTTC	CASSSRTSGHQETQYF
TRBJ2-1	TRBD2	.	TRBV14	TGTGCCAGCAGCCTGAGGGCTAGCGGGAGCGTCTACAATGAGCAGTTCTTC	CASSLRASGSVYNEQFF
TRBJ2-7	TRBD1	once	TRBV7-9	TGTGCCAGCAGTCGACAGGGTTCCTACGAGCAGTACTTC	CASSRQGSYEQYF
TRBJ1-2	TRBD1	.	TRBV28	TGTGCCAGCAGTTTCCCTACCTCCGGGACAGGTGGCTACACCTTC	CASSFPTSGTGGYTF
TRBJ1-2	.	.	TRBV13	TGTGCCAGCAGCTCAAGGGGTTATGGCTACACCTTC	CASSSRGYGYTF
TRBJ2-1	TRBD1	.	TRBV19	TGTGCCAGTAGTACCGGGACAGTGTACAATGAGCAGTTCTTC	CASSTGTVYNEQFF